What follows are 19 T cell receptor beta chains derived from one specimen sequenced in a study of T cell responses to AZD1222 COVID-19 vaccine. Using immunoSEQ multiplex PCR, the repertoire was profiled, and TCRdb retains in-frame clones only, with some absent. The table has some 100,000 clones, roughly 90% seen once; the top ten hold approximately 6.5%. The material sequenced was peripheral blood, taken 28 days after the second AZD1222 dose. The receptors were gathered from an adult who received the AZD1222 COVID-19 vaccine.

The chain joins TRBV10-1 to TRBJ2-1; D is unclear. This CDR3 is built from 16 residues. Trimming took 6 bases from V and 0 from J, leaving 15 bases between them. Germline V gene data show CDR1 as WNHNN and CDR2 as SYGVQD (reference sequence). CDR3 sequence (DNA): TGCGCCAGCAGCCTCTCTCGGCAGAGCTCCTACAATGAGCAGTTCTTC. Translation: CASSLSRQSSYNEQFF.

This clone was found a few times. The chain uses TRBV10-1 and TRBJ2-7; D not certain. Germline assignment: CDR1 WNHNN and CDR2 SYGVQD (reference sequence). This CDR3 spans 9 amino acids. V gave up 7 bases and J gave up 7 bases, with 5 bases separating them. CDR3 in amino acids: CASTWEQYF. CDR3 nucleotides: TGCGCCAGCACGTGGGAGCAGTACTTC.

V is TRBV30 and J is TRBJ2-5, with D perhaps matching TRBD1 or TRBD2 (5 bases each). Germline CDR1 and CDR2: GTSNPN and SVGIG (reference sequence). V lost 3 bases, J lost 5 bases, and 16 bases lay in between. This CDR3 contains 14 residues. CDR3 bases: TGTGCCTGGAGCCCCGGGGCTCTGGGGGAGACCCAGTACTTC. Translated, it gives CAWSPGALGETQYF.

This chain connects TRBV7-2 to TRBJ2-2; D is possibly TRBD1 or TRBD2 (5 bases each). In germline, CDR1 is SGHTA, CDR2 FQGNSA. V was pared by 1 base and J by 5 bases, with 14 bases between. This CDR3 comprises 16 residues. This CDR3 is CASSLVGVRVTGELFF. The DNA for the CDR3 is TGTGCCAGCAGCTTAGTGGGGGTGAGGGTTACCGGGGAGCTGTTTTTT.

The chain has TRBV6-6 and TRBJ2-7; 9 positions agree with TRBD1. Trimming removed 4 bases from V and 5 bases from J; junction bases left unmatched: 6. The germline gives CDR1 MNHNY, CDR2 SVGAGI (reference sequence). This CDR3 region has 14 residues. The DNA for the CDR3 is TGTGCCAGCAGTTCCGGGACAGGGTACCACGAGCAGTACTTC. The encoded protein is CASSSGTGYHEQYF.

CDR3 sequence reads: CASHLGNMNTEAFF. For the CDR3, the DNA is TGTGCCAGCCATTTAGGGAACATGAACACTGAAGCTTTCTTT. This chain connects TRBV6-1 to TRBJ1-1; D is unclear. Trimming took off 8 bases at V and 0 bases at J, with 13 bases between the two ends. The CDR3 consists of 14 residues. Germline loops: CDR1 MNHNS, CDR2 SASEGT.

This chain joins TRBV25-1 and TRBJ2-2, with D possibly TRBD2 on 5 matching bases. The germline V gene has CDR1 MGHDK and CDR2 SYGVNS. The CDR3 has 14 amino acids. The V end lost 5 bases, the J end lost 3 bases, and 10 bases lay between the germline ends. The CDR3 loop is CASSRAGDTGELFF. The CDR3 DNA follows: TGTGCCAGCAGTCGCGCGGGTGACACCGGGGAGCTGTTTTTT.

V gene TRBV18 combines with J gene TRBJ1-6, with D possibly matching TRBD1 (5 bases). Germline lookup yields CDR1 KGHSH and CDR2 LQKENI. The CDR3 consists of 14 residues. The V and J ends lost 4 bases and 6 bases respectively, with 10 bases between them. The CDR3, as DNA: TGTGCCAGCTCACAGCAGGGTGCTAATTCACCCCTCCACTTT. Protein sequence: CASSQQGANSPLHF.

The CDR3: CASSVIGQPNTEAFF. The CDR3 DNA reads as TGTGCCAGTAGTGTAATTGGACAGCCGAACACTGAAGCTTTCTTT. The chain joins TRBV19 to TRBJ1-1, with D perhaps matching TRBD1 (6 bases). Germline V gene lookup returns CDR1 LNHDA and CDR2 SQIVND (reference sequence). V was clipped by 5 bases and J by 1 base, with 14 bases between them. CDR3 length: 15 amino acids.

The CDR3 sequence is CASSPFNRDRGRDGYTF. CDR3 DNA sequence: TGTGCCAGCAGCCCCTTTAACCGGGACAGGGGGCGGGATGGCTACACCTTC. The rearrangement uses TRBV3-1 (or the pseudogene TRBV3-2) and TRBJ1-2, with TRBD1 matching over 12 bases. In germline, CDR1 is LGHDT, CDR2 YNNKEL (reference sequence). This CDR3 comprises 17 residues. The junction had 12 bases not matched to a gene; V was cut back by 4 bases and J by 6 bases.

The CDR3 sequence: CASSLQLAGGRNEQFF. DNA of the CDR3: TGTGCCAGCAGCTTACAACTAGCGGGGGGTCGCAATGAGCAGTTCTTC. The rearrangement joins TRBV13 to TRBJ2-1, with 12 bases aligning to TRBD2. Per the germline V gene, CDR1 is PRHDT and CDR2 is FYEKMQ (reference sequence). The V segment lost 2 bases and the J segment 6 bases; nucleotides outside the gene matches: 5. The CDR3 runs 16 residues.

V and J are TRBV7-6 and TRBJ2-3, with D perhaps matching TRBD2 (5 bases). The CDR3 contains 16 residues. Deletions cut 1 base from V and 4 bases from J, with 15 bases between. The germline gives CDR1 SGHVS, CDR2 FNYEAQ. CDR3 loop: CASSLVGSGLADTQYF. The DNA of the CDR3 is TGTGCCAGCAGCTTAGTCGGGTCGGGATTAGCAGATACGCAGTATTTT.

This rearrangement joins TRBV9 to TRBJ1-4; D ambiguous. The CDR3 is made up of 13 amino acids. Trimming removed 4 bases at V and 8 bases at J, with 12 bases between. Germline assignment: CDR1 SGDLS and CDR2 YYNGEE. The CDR3 nucleotides are TGTGCCAGCAGCCCCCCGGGCAGCGAAAAACTGTTTTTT. This codes for CASSPPGSEKLFF. The variable domain in full, with the rest retrieved from reference TRBV9 and TRBJ1-4, is DSGVTQTPKHLITATGQRVTLRCSPRSGDLSVYWYQQSLDQGLQFLIQYYNGEERAKGNILERFSAQQFPDLHSELNLSSLELGDSALYFCASSPPGSEKLFFGSGTQLSVL.

The V call is TRBV11-2, the J call TRBJ1-2; tentatively, D is TRBD1 (6 bases). V was trimmed by 5 bases and J by 4 bases, leaving 20 bases between them. This CDR3 is 16 amino acids long. Looked up from germline, CDR1 is SGHAT and CDR2 is FQNNGV. This CDR3 is CASSLTVGGGVYGYTF. As DNA, the CDR3 is TGTGCCAGCAGCCTTACTGTGGGGGGCGGTGTCTATGGCTACACCTTC.

This rearrangement joins TRBV7-3 to TRBJ2-3; the D gene is possibly TRBD2 (7 bases). Germline-derived CDR1 and CDR2 are SGHTA and FQGTGA. V lost 2 bases and J 5 bases, leaving 14 bases between the germline ends. The CDR3 covers 15 residues. The DNA for the CDR3 is TGTGCCAGCAGCTTAGTTGGGGGGGCTAAAGATACGCAGTATTTT. It specifies CASSLVGGAKDTQYF.

The V gene is TRBV4-1, the J gene TRBJ2-3; TRBD2 matches at 10 bases. The CDR3 spans 18 residues. Looked up from germline, CDR1 is MGHRA and CDR2 is YSYEKL. V shed 0 bases, J shed 1 base, and the junction held 7 bases outside the gene matches. The CDR3 here is CASSQEPSGGGRTDTQYF. CDR3 bases: TGCGCCAGCAGCCAAGAGCCTAGCGGGGGAGGTCGCACAGATACGCAGTATTTT.

The rearrangement uses TRBV11-2 and TRBJ2-1, with TRBD2 matching over 10 bases. After removal of 4 bases from V and 0 bases from J, the junction contained 6 bases not matched to a gene. This CDR3 contains 17 residues. Germline V gene sequence: CDR1 SGHAT, CDR2 FQNNGV. The CDR3 region has the DNA TGTGCCAGCAGCTCTTCTAGCGGGGGAGGCTCCTACAATGAGCAGTTCTTC. It specifies CASSSSSGGGSYNEQFF.

This chain uses TRBV7-2 with TRBJ2-1; 14 positions agree with TRBD2. The V gene end was trimmed by 1 base and the J gene end by 3 bases; junction bases not matched to a gene: 5. The CDR3 extends over 18 amino acids. Germline loops: CDR1 SGHTA, CDR2 FQGNSA. CDR3 bases: TGTGCCAGCAGCTTAGAAGGGACTAGCGGGAGATTCTACAATGAGCAGTTCTTC. Protein: CASSLEGTSGRFYNEQFF.

The chain is built from TRBV11-3 and TRBJ2-1, with D tentatively TRBD2 (6 bases). CDR3 length: 15 amino acids. CDR1 is SGHNT, CDR2 YENEEA, per germline. The V end lost 5 bases, the J end lost 4 bases, and 15 bases lay between the germline ends. CDR3 coding DNA: TGTGCCAGCAGCCTGGAGGGACTGCGATACAATGAGCAGTTCTTC. It encodes CASSLEGLRYNEQFF.